The 2 T cell receptor beta chains given below trace back to one sample, sequenced in a study of spatial heterogeneity in lung cancer. TCRdb used MiXCR to reprocess the 5' RACE reads, holding one entry per CDR3 protein. Here the sample spans roughly 48,000 distinct CDR3 sequences, roughly 5% being singletons. The time point: sample taken at primary tumor resection. The specimen comprised PBMCs, sampled at surgery. These receptors all come from a male donor with early-stage non-small cell lung cancer.

The chain employs TRBV5-6 and TRBJ1-1, with a weak D call TRBD1 (6 bases). V gave up 2 bases and J gave up 6 bases, with 14 bases separating them. Looked up from germline, CDR1 is SGHDT and CDR2 is YYEEEE. The CDR3 runs 14 residues. The CDR3 is CASSLPGAFSEAFF. DNA of the CDR3: TGTGCCAGCAGCTTACCAGGGGCTTTCTCTGAAGCTTTCTTT. The whole variable domain, filled in from reference TRBV5-6 and TRBJ1-1, reads DAGVTQSPTHLIKTRGQQVTLRCSPKSGHDTVSWYQQALGQGPQFIFQYYEEEERQRGNFPDRFSGHQFPNYSSELNVNALLLGDSALYLCASSLPGAFSEAFFGQGTRLTVV.

A word on this clonotype: This may be a read error, as it is one base from a much larger clone. The chain links TRBV7-6 to TRBJ2-2; 8 nucleotides agree with TRBD2. V was pared by 5 bases and J by 4 bases, with 9 bases of the junction left unmatched. The CDR3 has 16 residues. Germline-derived CDR1 and CDR2 are SGHVS and FNYEAQ. The CDR3 DNA is TGTGCCAGCAGCCTGGGACTAGTGGGATCCACCGGGGAGCTGTTTTTT. Protein: CASSLGLVGSTGELFF.